Below are 30 T cell receptor beta chains sequenced from a single sample in a study of shared clonotypes between healthy human individuals. TCRdb's table, derived via immunoSEQ multiplex PCR, lists solely in-frame clones and lacks some. Among about 2,100,000 clones listed, just over 90% were seen once. Naive CD8 cells, CD45RO-negative and positively selected for CCR7, excluded terminally differentiated effector memory CD45RA+ cells. The source material was naive CD8+ T cells from PBMCs. The receptors come from a man between 18 and 35 years old in good health. Some clones in this sample may be carry-over from other donors' samples.

In the case of this clone: Additional DNA sequences in this sample encode the identical CDR3. The genes are TRBV4-2 and TRBJ1-1, with D unclear. The V and J ends lost 1 base and 4 bases respectively, with 10 bases between them. The CDR3 runs to 14 residues. The germline V gene encodes CDR1 LGHNA and CDR2 YNFKEQ. The chain's CDR3 is CASSQVGRGTEAFF. The CDR3 DNA follows: TGTGCCAGCAGCCAAGTAGGTCGGGGCACTGAAGCTTTCTTT.

Only one count was recorded for this clone. The V and J genes are TRBV7-9 and TRBJ2-7; D unclear. The CDR3 extends over 14 amino acids. Germline V gene data show CDR1 as SEHNR and CDR2 as FQNEAQ (reference sequence). V gave up 5 bases and J gave up 1 base, with 12 bases separating them. In nucleotides, the CDR3 is TGTGCCAGCAGCCCACCGGGTCCTTCCTACGAGCAGTACTTC. This encodes CASSPPGPSYEQYF.

The chain joins TRBV28 to TRBJ2-1; 9 bases are shared with TRBD1. The CDR3 covers 16 residues. J was trimmed by 4 bases and V by 2 bases; bases with no gene match: 6. The V gene's germline CDR1 is MDHEN and CDR2 SYDVKM. For the CDR3, the DNA is TGTGCCAGCAGTTTAATTAGGGACAGGGCGTACAATGAGCAGTTCTTC. Residues: CASSLIRDRAYNEQFF.

This clone was seen just once. This chain joins TRBV29-1 and TRBJ2-5, with a weak D call TRBD2 (6 bases). TRBJ2-7 matches the DNA end more closely, so the J call is doubtful. The germline V gene encodes CDR1 SQVTM and CDR2 ANQGSEA. The CDR3 spans 12 residues. The CDR3 DNA follows: TGCAGCGTTGAAGATGGAGGGAACGAGCAGTACTTC. Protein: CSVEDGGNEQYF.

This clone is a singleton in its sample. J is TRBJ2-7 and V is TRBV13; D unresolved. V was trimmed by 0 bases and J by 7 bases, leaving 10 bases between them. CDR1 is PRHDT and CDR2 is FYEKMQ in the germline V gene (reference sequence). The CDR3 is 13 residues long. The CDR3 bases are TGTGCCAGCAGCTTAGGGAACAAAAGAGAGCAGTACTTC. This gives the protein CASSLGNKREQYF.

The chain has TRBV9 and TRBJ2-4; D possibly corresponds to TRBD1 (6 bases). Trimming shortened V by 4 bases and J by 2 bases, and 10 bases separated the two germline ends. This CDR3 spans 14 amino acids. Germline CDR1 SGDLS, CDR2 YYNGEE. The CDR3 DNA reads TGTGCCAGCAGCTTACAGGGTTCCAAAAACATTCAGTACTTC. Residues: CASSLQGSKNIQYF.

The genes are TRBV27 and TRBJ2-6; 7 nucleotides agree with TRBD1. CDR3 length equals 16 residues. J lost 6 bases, V lost 5 bases, and 10 bases had no gene match. The V gene's germline CDR1 is MNHEY and CDR2 SMNVEV (reference sequence). In nucleotides, the CDR3 is TGTGCCAGCAGTGTGGTAGGGGGCCACGCGGCCAACGTCCTGACTTTC. Its translation: CASSVVGGHAANVLTF.

The rearrangement links TRBV5-1 to TRBJ2-1; 7 nucleotides align to TRBD1. CDR3 length: 17 residues. CDR1 is SGHRS and CDR2 is YFSETQ in the germline V gene. The V gene end was trimmed by 3 bases and the J gene end by 0 bases; junction bases not matched to a gene: 9. The CDR3, as DNA: TGCGCCAGCAGCTCTACCGACCGGGACAGCTCCTACAATGAGCAGTTCTTC. Translating gives CASSSTDRDSSYNEQFF.

The gene calls are TRBV4-1 and TRBJ2-5; 10 bases are a match to TRBD2. The CDR3 spans 17 residues. Germline CDR1 reads MGHRA; CDR2 reads YSYEKL. The V and J ends lost 8 bases and 4 bases, in that order; junction bases with no gene match: 16. DNA of the CDR3: TGCGCCAGCGGCACGGAGGGGCTAGCGGGAGAGGGAGAGACCCAGTACTTC. As protein: CASGTEGLAGEGETQYF.

CDR3 bases: TGTGCCAGCAGCCCTCGCCTCGGATCCGCACCGAGTCAAGAGACCCAGTACTTC. It yields the protein CASSPRLGSAPSQETQYF. V is TRBV7-3 and J is TRBJ2-5; D is unclear. V was trimmed by 5 bases and J by 2 bases, leaving 24 bases between them. Per the germline V gene, CDR1 is SGHTA and CDR2 is FQGTGA. This CDR3 is built from 18 residues.

The chain employs TRBV5-6 and TRBJ2-5; D perhaps matches TRBD2 (6 bases). Trimming shortened V by 4 bases and J by 0 bases, and 19 bases separated the two germline ends. This CDR3 is 17 amino acids long. Per germline, CDR1 SGHDT and CDR2 YYEEEE. The CDR3 DNA follows: TGTGCCAGCAGCCTACCGGGAGAGACCCTGTACCAAGAGACCCAGTACTTC. Protein product: CASSLPGETLYQETQYF.

The chain recombines TRBV19 with TRBJ1-2, with D maybe TRBD1 (6 bases). CDR1 and CDR2 (germline): LNHDA, SQIVND (reference sequence). V shed 4 bases and J shed 4 bases, with 13 bases lying between them. CDR3 length: 14 residues. The CDR3 region is CASSTGGPLYGYTF. CDR3 bases: TGTGCCAGTAGTACGGGGGGCCCCCTCTATGGCTACACCTTC.

This rearrangement joins TRBV2 to TRBJ2-2, with 9 bases that match TRBD1. The CDR3 is 15 residues long. The germline V gene encodes CDR1 SNHLY and CDR2 FYNNEI. V shed 9 bases, J shed 8 bases, and the junction held 13 bases outside the gene matches. This chain's CDR3 is CASRPPDRGWGELFF. The CDR3, as DNA: TGTGCCAGTCGTCCCCCGGACAGGGGTTGGGGGGAGCTGTTTTTT.

This rearrangement joins TRBV10-2 to TRBJ2-1; tentatively, D is TRBD2 (6 bases). The CDR3 consists of 16 residues. V was cut by 4 bases and J by 0 bases, with 13 bases left in between. Germline V gene sequence: CDR1 WSHSY, CDR2 SAAADI. Written as DNA, the CDR3 is TGCGCCAGCAGTGGCTATAACGGGAGCTCCTACAATGAGCAGTTCTTC. Residues: CASSGYNGSSYNEQFF.

This chain uses TRBV28 with TRBJ1-2; D is uncertain. The germline V gene has CDR1 MDHEN and CDR2 SYDVKM. The V end lost 6 bases, the J end lost 4 bases, and 9 bases lay between the germline ends. This CDR3 comprises 12 residues. CDR3 DNA: TGTGCCAGCAGCACGACGGGCTATGGCTACACCTTC. Translating gives CASSTTGYGYTF.

This clone occurred once. V usage is TRBV11-1 and J usage is TRBJ2-7, with 8 positions matching TRBD1. Trimming took 5 bases from V and 4 from J; bases not matched to a gene: 7. Germline V gene lookup returns CDR1 SGHAT and CDR2 FQDESV (reference sequence). The CDR3 extends over 14 amino acids. The CDR3 bases are TGTGCCAGCAGCCCCCGACAGGGGAAATACGAGCAGTACTTC. This sequence encodes CASSPRQGKYEQYF.

Concerning this clone itself: Other DNA sequences in the same sample also yield this CDR3. The chain carries TRBV7-3 and TRBJ2-2; tentative D call: TRBD1 (5 bases). The CDR3 contains 13 residues. Germline V gene lookup returns CDR1 SGHTA and CDR2 FQGTGA. The V end was cut by 2 bases, the J end by 5 bases, with 6 bases between. In nucleotides, the CDR3 is TGTGCCAGCAGCTTACAGGGAACCGGGGAGCTGTTTTTT. This codes for CASSLQGTGELFF.

Of note for this clone: Within the sample, other DNA sequences also encode this same CDR3. CDR3 sequence (DNA): TGTGCCAGCAGCTTGGGCCTTGAAGCTTTCTTT. This translates into CASSLGLEAFF. The chain uses TRBV5-6 and TRBJ1-1; D is unclear. V shed 0 bases and J shed 7 bases, with 4 bases lying between them. CDR3 length: 11 residues. Germline V gene sequence: CDR1 SGHDT, CDR2 YYEEEE.

This chain links TRBV11-2 with TRBJ2-1, with 8 bases that match TRBD2. Germline assignment: CDR1 SGHAT and CDR2 FQNNGV. Losses at the gene ends were 4 bases for V and 2 bases for J; bases not matched to a gene: 10. The CDR3 consists of 17 residues. The CDR3 region has the DNA TGTGCCAGCAGCTCTTTCTCCGGGACTAGTGCCTACAATGAGCAGTTCTTC. Amino acids: CASSSFSGTSAYNEQFF.

The V gene is TRBV28, the J gene TRBJ2-4, with 8 bases matching TRBD1. The CDR3 runs to 13 residues. In germline, CDR1 is MDHEN, CDR2 SYDVKM. V lost 6 bases and J lost 7; bases outside the gene matches: 5. In DNA form, the CDR3 reads TGTGCCAGCAGACGCGACAGGGGTAACATTCAGTACTTC. Its translation is CASRRDRGNIQYF.

The J gene is TRBJ1-2, the V gene TRBV7-9, with D possibly being TRBD1 (5 bases). In germline, CDR1 is SEHNR, CDR2 FQNEAQ (reference sequence). Trimming stripped 8 bases from V and 2 bases from J, with 18 bases between. The CDR3 totals 15 residues. For the CDR3, the DNA is TGTGCCAGCCATGGGGCGCCCAATATAAACTATGGCTACACCTTC. Its translation is CASHGAPNINYGYTF.

This clone was detected once. V gene TRBV9 combines with J gene TRBJ2-1; D is tentatively TRBD1 or TRBD2 (5 bases each). The CDR3 is 17 residues long. The V end lost 4 bases, the J end lost 0 bases, and 17 bases lay between the germline ends. Germline V gene data show CDR1 as SGDLS and CDR2 as YYNGEE. CDR3 protein: CASSPRGAGSSYNEQFF. For the CDR3, the DNA is TGTGCCAGCAGCCCCAGAGGGGCAGGCAGCTCCTACAATGAGCAGTTCTTC.

The chain employs TRBV10-2 and TRBJ2-1; 12 nucleotides align to TRBD2. V trimming: 4 bases; J trimming: 2 bases; junction bases outside the gene matches: 3. The germline V gene has CDR1 WSHSY and CDR2 SAAADI. The CDR3 is 16 amino acids. The CDR3 spells CASSAASGRAYNEQFF. The DNA of the CDR3 is TGCGCCAGCAGTGCGGCTAGCGGGAGGGCCTACAATGAGCAGTTCTTC.

The rearrangement uses TRBV6-1 and TRBJ2-5, with D possibly being TRBD1 (5 bases). With 8 bases removed from V and 3 bases from J, the gap between germline ends came to 16 bases. Germline V lookup: CDR1 MNHNS, CDR2 SASEGT. The CDR3 extends over 14 amino acids. The CDR3 DNA sequence: TGTGCCAGCGAAAGAACAGGTTCCAAAGAGACCCAGTACTTC. Protein: CASERTGSKETQYF.

A few counts support this clone. The chain uses TRBV27 and TRBJ2-1; TRBD2 matches 14 bases. The V gene's germline CDR1 is MNHEY and CDR2 SMNVEV (reference sequence). The CDR3 runs to 16 residues. J was trimmed by 5 bases and V by 7 bases; bases with no gene match: 7. The DNA of the CDR3 is TGTGCCAGCACGCGCATGGGACTAGCGGGAGACAATGAGCAGTTCTTC. Its translation is CASTRMGLAGDNEQFF.

V is TRBV27 and J is TRBJ2-7, with D perhaps being TRBD1 or TRBD2 (6 bases each). From germline, CDR1 is MNHEY and CDR2 SMNVEV (reference sequence). CDR3 length: 12 residues. V was clipped by 8 bases and J by 7 bases, with 15 bases between them. The CDR3 loop is CASCGGGREQYF. The CDR3 nucleotides read TGTGCCAGCTGCGGAGGGGGGCGGGAGCAGTACTTC.

The V and J genes are TRBV27 and TRBJ2-1; D is possibly TRBD1 or TRBD2 (5 bases each). The germline V and J ends were trimmed by 3 bases and 9 bases, with 12 bases remaining between them. Germline V gives CDR1 MNHEY, CDR2 SMNVEV (reference sequence). The CDR3 extends over 13 amino acids. In DNA, the CDR3 is TGTGCCAGCAGTTTTGGTCTGGGGGTTGAGCAGTTCTTC. Amino acid sequence: CASSFGLGVEQFF.

This chain connects TRBV4-2 to TRBJ1-1, with TRBD1 as a possible D gene (5 bases). The V and J ends lost 1 base and 8 bases respectively, with 11 bases between them. This CDR3 region has 13 residues. Looked up from germline, CDR1 is LGHNA and CDR2 is YNFKEQ. The CDR3 region has the DNA TGTGCCAGCAGCCAAGTTTTAGGGGCGGAAGCTTTCTTT. This codes for CASSQVLGAEAFF.

Only a few counts were recorded for this clone. This sequence joins TRBV6-5 and TRBJ1-2; TRBD1 is a possible D gene (6 bases). Trimming cost V 7 bases and J 8 bases, with 14 bases left between them. CDR1 and CDR2 (germline): MNHEY, SVGAGI. This CDR3 contains 12 residues. CDR3 coding DNA: TGTGCCAGCACCGAGGGGGGTGGCGGCTACACCTTC. It encodes CASTEGGGGYTF.

The chain recombines TRBV30 with TRBJ2-3; D perhaps matches TRBD1 (7 bases). In germline, CDR1 is GTSNPN, CDR2 SVGIG (reference sequence). The length of the CDR3 is 16 residues. The V end lost 0 bases, the J end lost 2 bases, and 15 bases lay between the germline ends. Written as DNA, the CDR3 is TGTGCCTGGAGTGTAGGCGGGACAGCTTTCACAGATACGCAGTATTTT. Translating gives CAWSVGGTAFTDTQYF.